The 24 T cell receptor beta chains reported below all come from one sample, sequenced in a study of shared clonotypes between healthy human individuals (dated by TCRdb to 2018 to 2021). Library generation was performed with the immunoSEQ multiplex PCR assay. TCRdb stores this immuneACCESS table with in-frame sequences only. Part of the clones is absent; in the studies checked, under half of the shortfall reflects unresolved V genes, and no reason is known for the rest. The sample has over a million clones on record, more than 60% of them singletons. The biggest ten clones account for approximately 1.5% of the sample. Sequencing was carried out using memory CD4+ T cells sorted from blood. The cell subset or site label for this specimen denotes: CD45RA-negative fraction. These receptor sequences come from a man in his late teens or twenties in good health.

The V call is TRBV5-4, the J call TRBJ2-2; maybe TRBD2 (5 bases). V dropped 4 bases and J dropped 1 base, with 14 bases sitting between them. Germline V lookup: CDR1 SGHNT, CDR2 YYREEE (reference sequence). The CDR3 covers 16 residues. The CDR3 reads CASSPKEAGNTGELFF. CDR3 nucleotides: TGTGCCAGCAGCCCAAAGGAGGCGGGGAACACCGGGGAGCTGTTTTTT.

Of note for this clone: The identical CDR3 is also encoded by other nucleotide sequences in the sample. CDR3 sequence: CASSPGRTYEQYF. The CDR3 DNA sequence: TGCGCCAGCAGCCCCGGGAGAACCTACGAGCAGTACTTC. The rearrangement uses TRBV10-1 and TRBJ2-7; maybe TRBD2 (6 bases). The V and J ends lost 6 bases and 2 bases respectively, with 11 bases between them. CDR1 is WNHNN, CDR2 SYGVQD, per germline (reference sequence). The CDR3 is 13 amino acids.

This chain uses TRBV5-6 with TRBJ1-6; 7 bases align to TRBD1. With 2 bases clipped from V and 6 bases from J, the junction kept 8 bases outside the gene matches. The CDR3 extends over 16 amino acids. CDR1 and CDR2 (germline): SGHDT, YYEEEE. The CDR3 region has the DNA TGTGCCAGCAGCTTCTATAGGACAGGCGCTAATTCACCCCTCCACTTT. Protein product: CASSFYRTGANSPLHF.

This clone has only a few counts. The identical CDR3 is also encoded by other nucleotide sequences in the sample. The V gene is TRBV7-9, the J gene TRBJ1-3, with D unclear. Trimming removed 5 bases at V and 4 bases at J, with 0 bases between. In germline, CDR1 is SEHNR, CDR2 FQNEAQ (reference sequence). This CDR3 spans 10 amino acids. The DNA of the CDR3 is TGTGCCAGCAGCGGAAACACCATATATTTT. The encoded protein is CASSGNTIYF.

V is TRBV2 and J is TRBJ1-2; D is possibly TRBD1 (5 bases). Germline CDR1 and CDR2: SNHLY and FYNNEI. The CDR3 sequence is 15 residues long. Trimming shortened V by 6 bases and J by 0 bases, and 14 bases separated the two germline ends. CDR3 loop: CASRRNWGANYGYTF. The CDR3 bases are TGTGCCAGCAGGAGGAATTGGGGGGCTAACTATGGCTACACCTTC.

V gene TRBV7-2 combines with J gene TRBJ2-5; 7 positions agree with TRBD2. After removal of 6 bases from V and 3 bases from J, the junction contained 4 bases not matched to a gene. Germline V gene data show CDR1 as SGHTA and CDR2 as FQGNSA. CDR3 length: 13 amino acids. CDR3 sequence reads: CASRQAGKETQYF. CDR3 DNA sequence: TGTGCCAGCAGGCAAGCGGGGAAAGAGACCCAGTACTTC.

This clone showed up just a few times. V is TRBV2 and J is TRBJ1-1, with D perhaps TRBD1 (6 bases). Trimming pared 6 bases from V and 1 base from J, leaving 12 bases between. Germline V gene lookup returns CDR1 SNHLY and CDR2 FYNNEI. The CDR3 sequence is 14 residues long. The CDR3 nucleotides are TGTGCCAGCAGCGGAAAGGACAGGAACACTGAAGCTTTCTTT. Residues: CASSGKDRNTEAFF. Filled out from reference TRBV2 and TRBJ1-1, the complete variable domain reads EPEVTQTPSHQVTQMGQEVILRCVPISNHLYFYWYRQILGQKVEFLVSFYNNEISEKSEIFDDQFSVERPDGSNFTLKIRSTKLEDSAMYFCASSGKDRNTEAFFGQGTRLTVV.

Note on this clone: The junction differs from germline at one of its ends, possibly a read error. The CDR3 DNA reads as TGCGCCAGTAGCCAAGATAGCGGGACAGGGGGCTACGAGCAGTACTTC. Translating gives CASSQDSGTGGYEQYF. This chain links TRBV4-3 with TRBJ2-7; TRBD1 matches at 11 bases. This CDR3 contains 16 residues. Looked up from germline, CDR1 is LGHNA and CDR2 is YSLEER.

The CDR3 is CASSVDDTLEAFF. Written as DNA, the CDR3 is TGTGCCAGCAGCGTAGATGATACTTTAGAAGCTTTCTTT. V gene TRBV9 combines with J gene TRBJ1-1, with D uncertain. The V and J ends lost 0 bases and 8 bases respectively, with 11 bases between them. From germline, CDR1 is SGDLS and CDR2 YYNGEE. The CDR3 is 13 residues long.

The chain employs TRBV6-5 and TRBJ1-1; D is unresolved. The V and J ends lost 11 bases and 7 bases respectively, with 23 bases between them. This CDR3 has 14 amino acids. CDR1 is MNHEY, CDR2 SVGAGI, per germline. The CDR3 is CAAKTQITRHEAFF. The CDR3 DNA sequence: TGTGCCGCTAAGACACAGATTACCCGGCATGAAGCTTTCTTT.

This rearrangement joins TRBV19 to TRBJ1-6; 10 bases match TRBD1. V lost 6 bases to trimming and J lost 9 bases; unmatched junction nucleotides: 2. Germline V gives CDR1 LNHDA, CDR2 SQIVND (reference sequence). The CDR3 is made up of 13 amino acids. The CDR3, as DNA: TGTGCCAGTAGCGGACAGGGGGTTTCACCCCTCCACTTT. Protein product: CASSGQGVSPLHF.

This CDR3 reads CASTETGGVNLRDSPLHF. The CDR3 bases are TGCGCCAGCACCGAGACAGGGGGCGTTAATTTAAGGGATTCACCCCTCCACTTT. This chain connects TRBV10-1 to TRBJ1-6; TRBD1 matches 10 bases. CDR1 is WNHNN and CDR2 is SYGVQD in the germline V gene (reference sequence). J was trimmed by 8 bases and V by 7 bases; bases with no gene match: 17. This CDR3 is built from 18 residues.

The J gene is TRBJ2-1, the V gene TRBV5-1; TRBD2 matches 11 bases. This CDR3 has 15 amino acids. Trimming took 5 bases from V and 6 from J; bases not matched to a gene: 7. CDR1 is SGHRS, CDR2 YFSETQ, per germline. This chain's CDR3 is CASRTSGKGANEQFF. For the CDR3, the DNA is TGCGCCAGCAGGACTAGCGGGAAAGGGGCCAATGAGCAGTTCTTC.

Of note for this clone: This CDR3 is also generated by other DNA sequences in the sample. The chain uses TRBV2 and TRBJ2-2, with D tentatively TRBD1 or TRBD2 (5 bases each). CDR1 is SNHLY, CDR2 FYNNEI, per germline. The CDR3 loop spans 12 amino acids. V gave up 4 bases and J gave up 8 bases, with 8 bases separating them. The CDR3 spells CASSAGAGELFF. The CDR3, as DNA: TGTGCCAGCAGTGCCGGGGCGGGGGAGCTGTTTTTT.

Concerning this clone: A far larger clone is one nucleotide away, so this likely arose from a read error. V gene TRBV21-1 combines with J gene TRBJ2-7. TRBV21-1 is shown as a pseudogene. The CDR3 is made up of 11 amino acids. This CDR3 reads CASSVSYEQYF. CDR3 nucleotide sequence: TGTGCCAGCAGCGTCTCCTACGAGCAGTACTTC.

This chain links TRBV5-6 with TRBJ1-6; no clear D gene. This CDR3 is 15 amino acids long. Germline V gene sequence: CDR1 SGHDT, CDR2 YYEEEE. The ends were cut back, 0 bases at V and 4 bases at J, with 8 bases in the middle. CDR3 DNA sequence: TGTGCCAGCAGCTTGGGGCAGCCTTATAATTCACCCCTCCACTTT. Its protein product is CASSLGQPYNSPLHF. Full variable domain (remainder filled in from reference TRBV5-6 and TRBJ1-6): DAGVTQSPTHLIKTRGQQVTLRCSPKSGHDTVSWYQQALGQGPQFIFQYYEEEERQRGNFPDRFSGHQFPNYSSELNVNALLLGDSALYLCASSLGQPYNSPLHFGNGTRLTVT.

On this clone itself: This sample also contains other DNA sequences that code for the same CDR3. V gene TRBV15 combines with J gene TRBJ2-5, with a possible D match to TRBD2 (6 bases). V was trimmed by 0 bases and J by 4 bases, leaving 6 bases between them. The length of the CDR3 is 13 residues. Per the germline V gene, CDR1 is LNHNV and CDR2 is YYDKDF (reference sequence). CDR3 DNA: TGTGCCACCAGCAGAGACGGGAGAGAGACCCAGTACTTC. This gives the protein CATSRDGRETQYF.

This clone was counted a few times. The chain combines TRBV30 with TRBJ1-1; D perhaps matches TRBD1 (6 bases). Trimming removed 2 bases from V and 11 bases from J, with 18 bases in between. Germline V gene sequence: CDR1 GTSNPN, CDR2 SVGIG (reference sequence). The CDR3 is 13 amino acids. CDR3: CAWSSTTGGYAFF. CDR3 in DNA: TGTGCCTGGAGTTCAACGACAGGTGGATACGCTTTCTTT.

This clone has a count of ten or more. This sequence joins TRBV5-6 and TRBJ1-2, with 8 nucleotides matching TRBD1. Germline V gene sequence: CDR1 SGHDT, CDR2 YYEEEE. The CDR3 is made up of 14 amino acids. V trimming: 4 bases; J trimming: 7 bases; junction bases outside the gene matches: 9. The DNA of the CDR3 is TGTGCCAGCAGCGCCGGGACAGGCGATCGTGGCTACACCTTC. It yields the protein CASSAGTGDRGYTF.

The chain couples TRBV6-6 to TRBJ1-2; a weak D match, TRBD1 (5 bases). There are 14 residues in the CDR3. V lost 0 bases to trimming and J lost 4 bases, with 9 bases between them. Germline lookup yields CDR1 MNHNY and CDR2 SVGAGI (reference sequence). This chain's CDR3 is CASSYSDRSYGYTF. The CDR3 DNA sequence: TGTGCCAGCAGTTACTCTGACAGATCCTATGGCTACACCTTC.

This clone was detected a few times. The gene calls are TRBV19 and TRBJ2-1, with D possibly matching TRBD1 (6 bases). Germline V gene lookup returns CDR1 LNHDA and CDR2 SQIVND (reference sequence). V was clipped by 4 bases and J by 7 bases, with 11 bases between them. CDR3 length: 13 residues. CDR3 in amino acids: CASSRTGSNEQFF. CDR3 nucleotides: TGTGCCAGTAGTAGAACAGGGAGTAATGAGCAGTTCTTC.

The chain's CDR3 is CASSPTGVGTDTQYF. The CDR3, as DNA: TGTGCCAGCAGCCCCACAGGGGTAGGAACAGATACGCAGTATTTT. The rearrangement joins TRBV7-2 to TRBJ2-3; 7 bases are shared with TRBD1. Germline V CDR1 and CDR2: SGHTA, FQGNSA. This CDR3 has 15 residues. Unmatched junction bases numbered 8, after V lost 5 bases and J lost 3 bases.

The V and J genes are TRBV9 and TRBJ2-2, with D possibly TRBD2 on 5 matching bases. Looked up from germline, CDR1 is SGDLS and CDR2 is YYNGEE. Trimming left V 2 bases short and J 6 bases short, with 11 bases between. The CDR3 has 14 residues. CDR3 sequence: CASSVGSLAGELFF. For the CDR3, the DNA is TGTGCCAGCAGCGTTGGGAGCCTAGCCGGGGAGCTGTTTTTT.

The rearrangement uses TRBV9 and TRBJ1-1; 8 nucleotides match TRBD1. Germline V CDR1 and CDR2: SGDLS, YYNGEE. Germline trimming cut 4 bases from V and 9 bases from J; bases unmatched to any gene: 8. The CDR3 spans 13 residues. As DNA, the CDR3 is TGTGCCAGCAGCCAAAACGACAGGGGAAAAGCTTTCTTT. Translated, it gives CASSQNDRGKAFF.